The present T cell receptor beta chain was sequenced within a study of shared clonotypes between healthy human individuals (dated by TCRdb to 2020 to 2022). Regarding the complete study: Two women and a few men aged 18 to 49 years were included in the cohort. For each donor, CD4 naive and CD4 memory were each run on three plates, CD8 naive on two plates, and CD8 memory on one plate. To estimate repertoire size and how much clonotype sharing occurs between individuals, the study deeply sequenced the blood TCR repertoires of five healthy adults. To increase sequencing depth and limit assay-specific biases, different laboratories used diverse techniques to prepare libraries and sequence TCR repertoires. Leukapheresis yielded between about 0.85 and 9.5 billion PBMCs per donor. Overall study outcomes, separate from this receptor: Because the study included only a small number of donors, the genetic and exposure-history diversity represented was limited. Sampling was restricted to blood, and TCR repertoires in tissues likely differ from the TCR repertoires found in blood. Clonotypes shared by all four sorted-subset donors showed higher generation probabilities than non-shared clonotypes. Pairwise subsampling led to the expectation that sequencing depth would affect the degree of clonotype sharing among donors. Incomplete sequencing was indicated by rarefaction of sorted-subset datasets, despite the large sequencing depth. Estimated clonotype richness was generally larger for naive than for memory subsets. When several donors were compared, the shared fraction of clonotypes was about 5% for naive CD4, approximately 3.3% for naive CD8, more than 2% for memory CD4, and around 0.37% for memory CD8.

The donors were healthy, HIV-negative adults with no recently reported acute infections or vaccinations. All donors were Caucasian adults living in Nashville, Tennessee, USA. CD4+ T cells were enriched through magnetic negative selection, after which naive cells were positively selected on CD45RA and the remaining negative fraction served as the memory subset. Blood was obtained by leukapheresis, after which PBMCs were separated by Ficoll-Histopaque density gradient centrifugation and cryopreserved in liquid nitrogen vapor phase. Analytical flow cytometry was used to check the purity and quantity of each magnetically sorted T cell population. From each sorted fraction, genomic DNA was isolated and quantified by UV absorbance on a Nanodrop 2000c. From the germline V gene, CDR1 is SGHTA and CDR2 is FQGNSA. The CDR3 spans 15 residues, from the cysteine through the phenylalanine. The read is trimmed to its CDR3 DNA, 45 bases read in frame from base 1. V sheds 4 bases and J sheds 0 bases, leaving 9 bases between their ends.

TCR CDR3 regions were amplified from genomic DNA by multiplex PCR using the deep immunoSEQ assay. Genomic DNA extracted from each cell subset was distributed evenly over all wells of several immunoSEQ 96-well plates, and each plate served as one replicate. Each replicate PCR for sorted subsets received about 210 ng genomic DNA, equal to tens of thousands of T cell genomes. Purified libraries were measured with a Qubit 3.0 fluorometer, size-checked on a Bioanalyzer 2100, and measured again with the KAPA Library Quantification kit. A separate single-read 150-cycle Illumina NextSeq 550 flow cell was used to sequence each immunoSEQ 96-well plate. The study's processing was this. Because only junctional sequences without quality scores were contained in the immunoSEQ output, filtering matching that applied to full-length reads could not be performed. To assign V/J genes and CDR3, sequences were annotated against IMGT germline references using PyIR, a Python wrapper for IgBLAST v1.9. Reads were removed for weak V/J assignments (E-value above 1e-6), missing CDR3, stop codons, out-of-frame junctions, or ambiguous translated residues. V3J clonotypes were defined as sequences sharing the same inferred V gene, J gene, and CDR3 amino acid sequence. To compute the percentage overlap between repertoires, the number of shared unique clonotypes was divided by the size of the smaller repertoire. Repertoire richness was assessed with RTK rarefaction, the Chao1 estimator, and Recon v2.1 estimates of unobserved clonotypes. OLGA was used to compute generation probabilities for all TCRbeta clonotypes that the gDNA method yielded from a handful of donors. The table comes from immuneACCESS by way of TCRdb, which keeps in-frame sequences with V and J called. Part of the clones is missing from these tables; in studies checked, under half for an unresolved V gene and the rest for unknown reasons. That table gives V, J and clone size, and the DNA gave D and trimming. For this sample the table gives over a million clones, of which roughly 96% were detected only once. Clones ranked in the top ten supply approximately 1.1% of the sample.

For this clone: Its recognized antigen is unknown. Base qualities are not at hand, and no much larger clone is one base apart.

The sequence came from a man aged 25-45 years in good health. This sequence uses TRBV7-2 and TRBJ1-4, with the D gene not confidently named. The sample comprised naive CD4+ T cells sorted from blood. The sample's cell subset or site label, decoded: CD45RA+ positively selected. The CDR3 region: CASSSQRTTNEKLFF. The DNA sequence reads TGTGCCAGCAGCTCTCAAAGAACAACTAATGAAAAACTGTTTTTT.